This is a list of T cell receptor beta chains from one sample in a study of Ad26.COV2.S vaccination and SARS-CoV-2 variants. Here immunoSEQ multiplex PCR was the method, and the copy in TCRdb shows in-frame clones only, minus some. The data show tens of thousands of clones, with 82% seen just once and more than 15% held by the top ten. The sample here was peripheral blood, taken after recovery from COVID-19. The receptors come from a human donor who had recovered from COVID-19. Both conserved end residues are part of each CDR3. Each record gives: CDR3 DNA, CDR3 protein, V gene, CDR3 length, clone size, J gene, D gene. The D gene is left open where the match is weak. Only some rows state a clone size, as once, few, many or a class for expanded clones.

CDR3nt: TGTGCCAGCTCACCACCTAAGCGGAGGGGGGGAGAGCAGTACTTC
CDR3aa: CASSPPKRRGGEQYF
v_gene: TRBV18
len: 15
abundance: -
j_gene: TRBJ2-7
d_gene: -

CDR3nt: TGTGCCATCAGCCCGGGACTGAGCAATCAGCCCCAGCATTTT
CDR3aa: CAISPGLSNQPQHF
v_gene: TRBV10-3
len: 14
abundance: -
j_gene: TRBJ1-5
d_gene: -

CDR3nt: TGTGCCAGCAGTATTAGCAATCAGCCCCAGCATTTT
CDR3aa: CASSISNQPQHF
v_gene: TRBV28
len: 12
abundance: -
j_gene: TRBJ1-5
d_gene: -

CDR3nt: TGTGCCACCAGTGATTTGCCACGTTTTTCGGGACAGATACAAGAGACCCAGTACTTC
CDR3aa: CATSDLPRFSGQIQETQYF
v_gene: TRBV24-1
len: 19
abundance: -
j_gene: TRBJ2-5
d_gene: TRBD1

CDR3nt: TGTGCCAGCAGTTTCGCTGACACAGGGGGCTCCTACAATGAGCAGTTCTTC
CDR3aa: CASSFADTGGSYNEQFF
v_gene: TRBV28
len: 17
abundance: -
j_gene: TRBJ2-1
d_gene: TRBD1

CDR3nt: TGCGCCAGCAGCCCGGAAGGAGCCTACGAGCAGTACTTC
CDR3aa: CASSPEGAYEQYF
v_gene: TRBV5-1
len: 13
abundance: -
j_gene: TRBJ2-7
d_gene: -

CDR3nt: TGCGCCAGCAGCCCGGGACTACTAAACGGTCCCTACGAGCAGTACTTC
CDR3aa: CASSPGLLNGPYEQYF
v_gene: TRBV5-1
len: 16
abundance: -
j_gene: TRBJ2-7
d_gene: TRBD2

CDR3nt: TGTGCCAGCTCACTCAAGGGCCATGCGGAAAAACTGTTTTTT
CDR3aa: CASSLKGHAEKLFF
v_gene: TRBV18
len: 14
abundance: -
j_gene: TRBJ1-4
d_gene: -

CDR3nt: TGTGCCAGCGGATTGAGAGGGAGGGTCTATGGCTACACCTTC
CDR3aa: CASGLRGRVYGYTF
v_gene: TRBV28
len: 14
abundance: -
j_gene: TRBJ1-2
d_gene: -

CDR3nt: TGTGCCAGCAGCCAAGAGACAGGGGTGACTGAAGCTTTCTTT
CDR3aa: CASSQETGVTEAFF
v_gene: TRBV4-2
len: 14
abundance: -
j_gene: TRBJ1-1
d_gene: TRBD1

CDR3nt: TGTGCCAGCAGTTTACGGGAAGGCACTGAAGCTTTCTTT
CDR3aa: CASSLREGTEAFF
v_gene: TRBV12-3/TRBV12-4
len: 13
abundance: -
j_gene: TRBJ1-1
d_gene: -

CDR3nt: TGTGCCAGCAGGGCTACCCAATACAATGAGCAGTTCTTC
CDR3aa: CASRATQYNEQFF
v_gene: TRBV6-5
len: 13
abundance: -
j_gene: TRBJ2-1
d_gene: -

CDR3nt: TGTGCCAGCAGCGGAAGACTATTTATCACCGGGGAGCTGTTTTTT
CDR3aa: CASSGRLFITGELFF
v_gene: TRBV7-9
len: 15
abundance: -
j_gene: TRBJ2-2
d_gene: -

CDR3nt: TGTGCCAGCAGTGATGGTATTGTGAGCAATCAGCCCCAGCATTTT
CDR3aa: CASSDGIVSNQPQHF
v_gene: TRBV2
len: 15
abundance: -
j_gene: TRBJ1-5
d_gene: -

CDR3nt: TGTGCCAGCAGCCCGGGGGGGCGCAACGTCCTGACTTTC
CDR3aa: CASSPGGRNVLTF
v_gene: TRBV3-1/TRBV3-2
len: 13
abundance: -
j_gene: TRBJ2-6
d_gene: TRBD2

CDR3nt: TGTGCCAGCAGCTTAGCGGGGTCAGCCTACGAGCAGTACTTC
CDR3aa: CASSLAGSAYEQYF
v_gene: TRBV28
len: 14
abundance: many
j_gene: TRBJ2-7
d_gene: TRBD2

CDR3nt: TGTGCCAGCAGTGCCGTTGGGGGGGCCAATCAGCCCCAGCATTTT
CDR3aa: CASSAVGGANQPQHF
v_gene: TRBV6-2/TRBV6-3
len: 15
abundance: -
j_gene: TRBJ1-5
d_gene: -

CDR3nt: TGTGCCAGCAAACAGGGCCTTCTCTACGAGCAGTACTTC
CDR3aa: CASKQGLLYEQYF
v_gene: TRBV6-5
len: 13
abundance: -
j_gene: TRBJ2-7
d_gene: -

CDR3nt: TGTGCCAGCAGCTTCAGGGGGCAGCGCAATGAGCAGTTCTTC
CDR3aa: CASSFRGQRNEQFF
v_gene: TRBV11-2
len: 14
abundance: -
j_gene: TRBJ2-1
d_gene: TRBD1

CDR3nt: TGTGCCAGTACGGACAGACCGGGCCCCCTGGCCGGCTACACCTTC
CDR3aa: CASTDRPGPLAGYTF
v_gene: TRBV19
len: 15
abundance: -
j_gene: TRBJ1-2
d_gene: -

CDR3nt: TGTGCCAGTGCCCAGACGGGAGGGGCCGGGGAGCTGTTTTTT
CDR3aa: CASAQTGGAGELFF
v_gene: TRBV9
len: 14
abundance: -
j_gene: TRBJ2-2
d_gene: TRBD2

CDR3nt: TGTGCCAGTAGTATCCTGGGTGGGGAAAAACTGTTTTTT
CDR3aa: CASSILGGEKLFF
v_gene: TRBV19
len: 13
abundance: -
j_gene: TRBJ1-4
d_gene: -

CDR3nt: TGTGCCAGCAGCAGCGGACAGGGGACATACTATGGCTACACCTTC
CDR3aa: CASSSGQGTYYGYTF
v_gene: TRBV7-8
len: 15
abundance: -
j_gene: TRBJ1-2
d_gene: TRBD1

CDR3nt: TGCGCCAGCAGCCCTGAAGTAAGGGGTGAGCAGTTCTTC
CDR3aa: CASSPEVRGEQFF
v_gene: TRBV4-1
len: 13
abundance: -
j_gene: TRBJ2-1
d_gene: -

CDR3nt: TGTGCCAGCACCCCATTGGCCGCTCAAATTGGAGATAAAGAGACCCAGTACTTC
CDR3aa: CASTPLAAQIGDKETQYF
v_gene: TRBV28
len: 18
abundance: once
j_gene: TRBJ2-5
d_gene: -

CDR3nt: TGTGCCAGCAGCTTGGCCACGAGTGCTAATACGCAGTATTTT
CDR3aa: CASSLATSANTQYF
v_gene: TRBV5-6
len: 14
abundance: -
j_gene: TRBJ2-3
d_gene: -

CDR3nt: TGTGCCAGCAGCCAAGAAGTAACCTCTGGAAACACCATATATTTT
CDR3aa: CASSQEVTSGNTIYF
v_gene: TRBV4-2
len: 15
abundance: -
j_gene: TRBJ1-3
d_gene: -

CDR3nt: TGTGCCAGCAGTTCCACCTGGACTAGTCAAGGTGAGCAGTTCTTC
CDR3aa: CASSSTWTSQGEQFF
v_gene: TRBV28
len: 15
abundance: many
j_gene: TRBJ2-1
d_gene: TRBD2